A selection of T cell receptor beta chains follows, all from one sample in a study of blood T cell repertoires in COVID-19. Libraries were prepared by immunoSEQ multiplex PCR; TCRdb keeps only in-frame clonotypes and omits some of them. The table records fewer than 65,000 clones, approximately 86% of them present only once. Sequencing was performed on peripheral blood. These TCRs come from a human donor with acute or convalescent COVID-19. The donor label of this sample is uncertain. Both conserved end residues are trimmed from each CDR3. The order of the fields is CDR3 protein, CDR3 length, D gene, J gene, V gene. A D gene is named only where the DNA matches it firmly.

CDR3 protein: ASSVLGDSGSDTQY
CDR3 length: 14
D gene: TRBD1
J gene: TRBJ2-3
V gene: TRBV19

CDR3 protein: ATGVAYNSPLH
CDR3 length: 11
D gene: .
J gene: TRBJ1-6
V gene: TRBV19

CDR3 protein: ASSFLATAYEQY
CDR3 length: 12
D gene: .
J gene: TRBJ2-7
V gene: TRBV27

CDR3 protein: ASSLARASGANVLT
CDR3 length: 14
D gene: .
J gene: TRBJ2-6
V gene: TRBV7-9

CDR3 protein: ASSEGTSGSTDTQY
CDR3 length: 14
D gene: TRBD2
J gene: TRBJ2-3
V gene: TRBV7-9

CDR3 protein: ASSILSGTDTQY
CDR3 length: 12
D gene: .
J gene: TRBJ2-3
V gene: TRBV2

CDR3 protein: ATGSTTGEGTDTQY
CDR3 length: 14
D gene: .
J gene: TRBJ2-3
V gene: TRBV24-1

CDR3 protein: ASSLERVGNTIY
CDR3 length: 12
D gene: .
J gene: TRBJ1-3
V gene: TRBV5-4

CDR3 protein: ASKRMAGGNTGELF
CDR3 length: 14
D gene: TRBD1
J gene: TRBJ2-2
V gene: TRBV11-2

CDR3 protein: ASSIGTGMMNTEAF
CDR3 length: 14
D gene: .
J gene: TRBJ1-1
V gene: TRBV19

CDR3 protein: ASSTGGNSPLH
CDR3 length: 11
D gene: TRBD1
J gene: TRBJ1-6
V gene: TRBV7-3

CDR3 protein: ASSQISPRGAGNNGYT
CDR3 length: 16
D gene: .
J gene: TRBJ1-2
V gene: TRBV28

CDR3 protein: ASSPRTGDNYGYT
CDR3 length: 13
D gene: TRBD1
J gene: TRBJ1-2
V gene: TRBV4-1

CDR3 protein: ASSPTIPEAF
CDR3 length: 10
D gene: .
J gene: TRBJ1-1
V gene: TRBV7-9

CDR3 protein: ASSVATSGTDRAGANVLT
CDR3 length: 18
D gene: TRBD1
J gene: TRBJ2-6
V gene: TRBV9